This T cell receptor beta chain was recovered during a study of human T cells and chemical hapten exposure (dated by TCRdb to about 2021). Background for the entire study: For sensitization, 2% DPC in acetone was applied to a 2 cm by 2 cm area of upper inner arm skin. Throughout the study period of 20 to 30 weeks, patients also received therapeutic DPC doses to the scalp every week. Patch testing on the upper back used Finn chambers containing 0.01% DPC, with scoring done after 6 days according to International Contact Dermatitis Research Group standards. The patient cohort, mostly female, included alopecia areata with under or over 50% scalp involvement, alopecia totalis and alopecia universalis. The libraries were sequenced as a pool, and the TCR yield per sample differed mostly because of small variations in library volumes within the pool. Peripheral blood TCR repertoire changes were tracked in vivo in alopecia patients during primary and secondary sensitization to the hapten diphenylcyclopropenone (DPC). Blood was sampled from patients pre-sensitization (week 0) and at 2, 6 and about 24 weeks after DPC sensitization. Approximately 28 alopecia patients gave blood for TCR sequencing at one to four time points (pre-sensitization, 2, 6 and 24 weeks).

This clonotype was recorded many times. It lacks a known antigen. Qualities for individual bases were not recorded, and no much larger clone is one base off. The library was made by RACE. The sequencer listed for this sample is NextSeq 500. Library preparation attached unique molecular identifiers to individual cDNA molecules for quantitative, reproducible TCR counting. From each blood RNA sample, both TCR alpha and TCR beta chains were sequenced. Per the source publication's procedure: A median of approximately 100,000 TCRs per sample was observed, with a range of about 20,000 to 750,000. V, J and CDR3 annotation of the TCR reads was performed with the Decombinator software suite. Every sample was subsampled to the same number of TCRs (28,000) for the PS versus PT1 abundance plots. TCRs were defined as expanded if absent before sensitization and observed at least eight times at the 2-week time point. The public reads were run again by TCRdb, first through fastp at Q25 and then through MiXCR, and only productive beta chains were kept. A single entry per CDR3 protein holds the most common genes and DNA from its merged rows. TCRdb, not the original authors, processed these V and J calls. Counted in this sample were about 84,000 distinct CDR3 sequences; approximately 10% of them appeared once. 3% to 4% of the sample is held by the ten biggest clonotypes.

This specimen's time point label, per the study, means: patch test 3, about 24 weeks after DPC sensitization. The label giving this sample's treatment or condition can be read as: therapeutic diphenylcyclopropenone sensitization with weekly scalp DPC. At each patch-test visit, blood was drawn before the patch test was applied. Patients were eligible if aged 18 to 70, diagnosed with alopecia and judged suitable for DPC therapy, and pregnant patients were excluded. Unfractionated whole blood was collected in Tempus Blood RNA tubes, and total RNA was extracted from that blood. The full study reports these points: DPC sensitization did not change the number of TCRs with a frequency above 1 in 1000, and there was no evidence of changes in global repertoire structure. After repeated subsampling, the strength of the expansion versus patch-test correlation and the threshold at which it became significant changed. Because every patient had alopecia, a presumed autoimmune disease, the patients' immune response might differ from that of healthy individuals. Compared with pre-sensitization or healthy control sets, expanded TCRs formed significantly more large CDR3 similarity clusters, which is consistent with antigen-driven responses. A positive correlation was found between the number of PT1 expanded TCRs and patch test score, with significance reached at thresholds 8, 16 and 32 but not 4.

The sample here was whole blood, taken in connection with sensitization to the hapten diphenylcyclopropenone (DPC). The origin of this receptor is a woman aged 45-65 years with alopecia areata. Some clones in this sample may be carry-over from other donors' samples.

The DNA is TGTGCCAGCAGCGCGGGCATAGGACCCCAGTCTGATACGCAGTATTTT. This yields the protein CASSAGIGPQSDTQYF. This chain is built from TRBV5-4 and TRBJ2-3; TRBD2 is a weak D gene call, 5 bases matching. Counted from cysteine to phenylalanine, this CDR3 has 16 amino acids. Just CDR3 DNA is preserved here, 48 bases in frame from base 1. The CDR1 and CDR2 encoded by the germline V gene (reference sequence) are SGHNT and YYREEE. The germline ends are 21 bases apart after V is trimmed by 4 bases and J by 6 bases.